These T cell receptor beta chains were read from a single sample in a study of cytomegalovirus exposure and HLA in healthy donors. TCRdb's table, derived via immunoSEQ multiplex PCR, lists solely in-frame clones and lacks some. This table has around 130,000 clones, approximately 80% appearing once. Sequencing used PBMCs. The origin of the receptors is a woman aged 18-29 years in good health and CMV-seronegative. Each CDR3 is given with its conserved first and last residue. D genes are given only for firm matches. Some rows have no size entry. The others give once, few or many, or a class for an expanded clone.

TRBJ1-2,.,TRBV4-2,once,CASSQEGRGGSFGYTF,TGTGCCAGCAGCCAAGAGGGGAGGGGGGGAAGCTTTGGCTACACCTTC
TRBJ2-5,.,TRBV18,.,CASSGTGVLETQYF,TGTGCCAGCTCAGGGACGGGAGTTCTAGAGACCCAGTACTTC
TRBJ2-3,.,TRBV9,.,CASSVGGGDTQYF,TGTGCCAGCAGCGTAGGAGGGGGAGATACGCAGTATTTT
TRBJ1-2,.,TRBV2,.,CASSEALADYGYTF,TGTGCCAGCAGTGAAGCGTTAGCGGACTATGGCTACACCTTC
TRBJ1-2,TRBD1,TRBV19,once,CASRDSEFDGYTF,TGTGCCAGCCGGGACAGTGAGTTCGACGGCTACACCTTC
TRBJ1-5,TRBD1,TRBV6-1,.,CASSMTGWNQPQHF,TGTGCCAGCAGTATGACAGGGTGGAATCAGCCCCAGCATTTT
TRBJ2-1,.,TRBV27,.,CASSLWGGARNEQFF,TGTGCCAGCAGTTTATGGGGGGGCGCAAGGAATGAGCAGTTCTTC
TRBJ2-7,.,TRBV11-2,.,CASSLGPAEDF,TGTGCCAGCAGCCTGGGCCCAGCGGAGGACTTC
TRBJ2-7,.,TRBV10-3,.,CAISGLGQVYEQYF,TGTGCCATTTCCGGTCTGGGGCAAGTCTACGAGCAGTACTTC
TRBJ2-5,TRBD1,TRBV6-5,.,CASRGGTGGRETQYF,TGTGCCAGCAGAGGGGGGACAGGGGGCCGGGAGACCCAGTACTTC
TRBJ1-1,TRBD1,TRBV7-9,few,CSSSSLDRVDTEAFF,TGTTCCAGCAGCTCCCTCGACAGGGTGGACACTGAAGCTTTCTTT
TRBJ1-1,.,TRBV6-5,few,CASSPRGDPSLGAFF,TGTGCCAGCAGTCCCCGGGGAGACCCGAGTTTAGGAGCTTTCTTT
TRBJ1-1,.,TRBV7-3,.,CASSLTGQGTITEAFF,TGTGCCAGCAGCTTAACTGGCCAGGGGACTATCACTGAAGCTTTCTTT
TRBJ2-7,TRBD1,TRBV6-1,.,CASSEIGQGEYEQYF,TGTGCCAGCAGTGAAATAGGACAGGGGGAGTACGAGCAGTACTTC